This TCR beta chain was captured by sequencing in a study of cytomegalovirus exposure and HLA in healthy donors. The table lists this clone with a few counts. Its cognate antigen is unknown. Vbeta (60) and Jbeta (13) primers were used in the PCR. TCRdb keeps only in-frame clones here, not all; method: immunoSEQ multiplex PCR. The table has 100,000 to 120,000 clones, approximately 11% seen once. The germline V and J ends were trimmed by 1 base and 6 bases, with 12 bases remaining between them. The germline V gene encodes CDR1 LGHNA and CDR2 YNFKEQ. The CDR3 has 14 amino acids. Study results and caveats: Some V segments, including TRBV6-2 and TRBV6-3, were excluded as indistinguishable.

This TCR derives from a man between 40 and 49 years old in good health and CMV-seropositive. This chain uses TRBV4-2 with TRBJ1-1; possible D gene TRBD1, 6 bases. Sequenced input: PBMCs. DNA of the CDR3: TGTGCCAGCAGCCAAGGGCAGGGGTTGGCTGAAGCTTTCTTT. The encoded protein is CASSQGQGLAEAFF.